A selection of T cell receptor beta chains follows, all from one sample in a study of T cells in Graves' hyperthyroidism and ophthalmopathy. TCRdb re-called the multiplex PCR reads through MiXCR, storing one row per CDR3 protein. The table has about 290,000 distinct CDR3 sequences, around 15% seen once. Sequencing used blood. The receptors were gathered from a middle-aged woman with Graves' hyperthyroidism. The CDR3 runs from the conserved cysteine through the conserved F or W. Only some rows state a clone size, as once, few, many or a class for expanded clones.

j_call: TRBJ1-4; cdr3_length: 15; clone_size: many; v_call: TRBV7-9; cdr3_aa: CASSLGTATNEKLFF
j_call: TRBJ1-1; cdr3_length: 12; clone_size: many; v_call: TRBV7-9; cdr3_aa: CASSLGREMAFF
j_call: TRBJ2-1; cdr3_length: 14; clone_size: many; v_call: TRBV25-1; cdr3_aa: CASSETGNYNEQFF
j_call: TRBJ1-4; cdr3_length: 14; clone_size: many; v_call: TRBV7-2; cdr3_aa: CASSLGQGSLKLFF
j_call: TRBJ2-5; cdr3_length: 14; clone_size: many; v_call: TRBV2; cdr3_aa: CASILNPDQETQYF
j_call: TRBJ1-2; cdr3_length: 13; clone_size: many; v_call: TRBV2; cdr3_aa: CASTSQGADGYTF
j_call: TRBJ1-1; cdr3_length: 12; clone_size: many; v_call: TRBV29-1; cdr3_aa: CSGNRGAVGAFF
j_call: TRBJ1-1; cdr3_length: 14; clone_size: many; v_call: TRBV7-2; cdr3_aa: CASSPSGVRTEAFF
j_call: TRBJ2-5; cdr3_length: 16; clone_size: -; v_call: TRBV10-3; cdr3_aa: CPTSVGVGQGQETQYF
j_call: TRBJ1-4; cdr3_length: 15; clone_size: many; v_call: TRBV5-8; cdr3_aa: CASSPTGTGDEKLFF
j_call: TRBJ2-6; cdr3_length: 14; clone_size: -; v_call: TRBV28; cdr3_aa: CASSTNSGANVLTF
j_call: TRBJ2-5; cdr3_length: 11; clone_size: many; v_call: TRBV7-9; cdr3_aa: CASSLQGTQYF
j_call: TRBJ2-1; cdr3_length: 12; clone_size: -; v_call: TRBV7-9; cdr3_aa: CASSSGAGGQFF
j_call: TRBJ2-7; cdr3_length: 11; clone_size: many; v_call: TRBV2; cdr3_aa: CASSAGYEQYF
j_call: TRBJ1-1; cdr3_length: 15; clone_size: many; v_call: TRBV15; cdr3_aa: CATSRDPKLGTEAFF
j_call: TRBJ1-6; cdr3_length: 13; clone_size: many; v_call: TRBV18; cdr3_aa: CASSPEFLSPLHF
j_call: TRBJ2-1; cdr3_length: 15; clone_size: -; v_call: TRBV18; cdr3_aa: CASSPRRESSNEQFF
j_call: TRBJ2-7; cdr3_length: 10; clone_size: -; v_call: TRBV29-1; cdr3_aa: CSVADYEQYF
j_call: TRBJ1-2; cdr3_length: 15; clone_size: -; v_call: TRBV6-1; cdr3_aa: CASSPGGGPGYGYTF
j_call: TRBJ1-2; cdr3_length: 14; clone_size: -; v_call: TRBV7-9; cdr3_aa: CASSSEGVLMSYTF
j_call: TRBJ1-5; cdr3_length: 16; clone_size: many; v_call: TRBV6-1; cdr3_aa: CASSSEQGYSNQPQHF
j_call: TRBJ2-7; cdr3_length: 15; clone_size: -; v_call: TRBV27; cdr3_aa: CASSEGAASSYEQYF
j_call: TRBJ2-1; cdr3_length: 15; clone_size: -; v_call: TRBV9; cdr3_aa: CASSVGAVLYNEQFF
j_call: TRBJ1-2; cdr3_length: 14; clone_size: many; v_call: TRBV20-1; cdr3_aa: CSAPRSLRREGYTF
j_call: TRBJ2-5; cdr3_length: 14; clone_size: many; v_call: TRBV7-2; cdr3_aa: CASSLGVPPETQYF
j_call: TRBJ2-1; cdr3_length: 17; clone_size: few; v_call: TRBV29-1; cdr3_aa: CSVEDLSGTSGGYEQFF
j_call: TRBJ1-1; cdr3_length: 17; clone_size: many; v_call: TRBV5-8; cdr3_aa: CASSFRQGLLGNTEAFF
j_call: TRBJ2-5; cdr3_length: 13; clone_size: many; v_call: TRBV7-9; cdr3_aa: CASSSGQWKTQYF
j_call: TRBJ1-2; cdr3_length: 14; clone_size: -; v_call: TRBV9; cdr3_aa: CASSSEVLSYGYTF
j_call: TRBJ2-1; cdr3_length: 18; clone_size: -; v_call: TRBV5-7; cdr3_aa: CASSLGGPSGFPYNEQFF
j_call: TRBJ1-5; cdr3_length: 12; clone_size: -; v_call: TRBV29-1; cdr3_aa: CSVGGGLQPQHF
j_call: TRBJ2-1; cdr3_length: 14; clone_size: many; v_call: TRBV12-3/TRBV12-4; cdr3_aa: CASSLVPDRNEQFF
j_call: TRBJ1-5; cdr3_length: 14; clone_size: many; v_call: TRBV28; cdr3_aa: CASTLGQSHQPQHF
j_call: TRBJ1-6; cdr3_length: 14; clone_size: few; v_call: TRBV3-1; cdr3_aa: CASSRGQGTSPLHF
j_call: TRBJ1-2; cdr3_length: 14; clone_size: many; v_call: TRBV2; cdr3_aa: CASSDDRFNYGYTF
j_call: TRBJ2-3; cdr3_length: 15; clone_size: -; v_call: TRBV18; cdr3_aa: CASSPGQGGTDTQYF
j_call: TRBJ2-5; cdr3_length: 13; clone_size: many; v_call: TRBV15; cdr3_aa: CATSRDNRETQYF
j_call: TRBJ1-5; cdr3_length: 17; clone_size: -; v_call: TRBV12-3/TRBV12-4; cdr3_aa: CASSPGTWPYSNQPQHF
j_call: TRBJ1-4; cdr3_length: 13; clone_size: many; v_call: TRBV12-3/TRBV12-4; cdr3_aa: CASSQGLSEKLFF
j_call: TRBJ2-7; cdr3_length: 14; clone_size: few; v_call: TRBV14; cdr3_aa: CASSPDRFTYEQYF
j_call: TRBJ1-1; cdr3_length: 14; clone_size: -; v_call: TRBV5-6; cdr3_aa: CASSSLGPETTAFF
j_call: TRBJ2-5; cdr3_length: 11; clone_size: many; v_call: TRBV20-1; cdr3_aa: CSAPPAETQYF
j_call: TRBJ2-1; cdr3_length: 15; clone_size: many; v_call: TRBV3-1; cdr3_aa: CASSQYGREGNEQFF
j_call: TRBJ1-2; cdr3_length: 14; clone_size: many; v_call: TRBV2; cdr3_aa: CASSDEQNPAGYTF
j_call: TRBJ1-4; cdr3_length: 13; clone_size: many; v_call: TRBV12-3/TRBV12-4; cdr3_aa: CASTAIPGEKLFF
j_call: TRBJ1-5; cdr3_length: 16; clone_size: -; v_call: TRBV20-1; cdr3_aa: CSARDRWDSRPLAQHF
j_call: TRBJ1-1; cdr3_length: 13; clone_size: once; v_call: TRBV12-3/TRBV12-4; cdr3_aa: CPSSSNRNTGAFF
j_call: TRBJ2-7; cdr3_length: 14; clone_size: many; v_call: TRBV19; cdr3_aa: CASSTDGTPYEQYF
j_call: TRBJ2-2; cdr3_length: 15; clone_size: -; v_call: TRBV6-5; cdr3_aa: CASSYGDLVSGELFF
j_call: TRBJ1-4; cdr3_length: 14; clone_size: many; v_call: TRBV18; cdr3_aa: CASSQTVSSEKLFF
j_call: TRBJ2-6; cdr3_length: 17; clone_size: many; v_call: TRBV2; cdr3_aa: CASSPGEAVSGANVLTF
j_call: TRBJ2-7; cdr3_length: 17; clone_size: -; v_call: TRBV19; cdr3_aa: CASSSAGFAGSSYEQYF
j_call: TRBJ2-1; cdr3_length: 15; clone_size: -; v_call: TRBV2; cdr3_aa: CASSGQGGRYNEQFF